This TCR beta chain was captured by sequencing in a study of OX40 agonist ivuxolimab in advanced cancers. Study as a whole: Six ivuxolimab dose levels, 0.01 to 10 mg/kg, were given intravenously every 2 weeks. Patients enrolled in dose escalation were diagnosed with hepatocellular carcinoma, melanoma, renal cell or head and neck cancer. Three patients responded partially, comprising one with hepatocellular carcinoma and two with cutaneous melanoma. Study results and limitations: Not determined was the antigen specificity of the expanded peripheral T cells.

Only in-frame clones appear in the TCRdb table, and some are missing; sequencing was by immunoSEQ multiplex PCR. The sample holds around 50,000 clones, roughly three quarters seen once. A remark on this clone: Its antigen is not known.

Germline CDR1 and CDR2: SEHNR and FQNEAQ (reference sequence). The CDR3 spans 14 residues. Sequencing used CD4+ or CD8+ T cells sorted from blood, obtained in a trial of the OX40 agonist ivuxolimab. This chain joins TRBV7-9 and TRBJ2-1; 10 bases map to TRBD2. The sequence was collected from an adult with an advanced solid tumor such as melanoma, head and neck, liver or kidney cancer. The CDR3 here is CGEREGLAYNEQFF. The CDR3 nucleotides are TGTGGGGAGCGGGAGGGCCTGGCCTACAATGAGCAGTTCTTC.